The next 13 T cell receptor beta chains were all read from a single sample in a study of CD4 T cells in relation to SARS-CoV-2 and coronaviruses. This table comes from immunoSEQ multiplex PCR, and its TCRdb copy is limited to in-frame clones, with some not included. Of about 22,000 clones listed, about 70% are singletons. Their cognate antigens are unknown. The unexposed donors gave CD4+ T cells in about 2011-2019, prior to COVID-19. After about 10 days of culture, CD4+ T cells were isolated. Sequenced material: CD4+ T cells from PBMCs, cultured in vitro. Receptors were obtained from a human donor in good health.

The V gene is TRBV5-1, the J gene TRBJ1-4, with a possible D match to TRBD1 (6 bases). Trimming pared 1 base from V and 4 bases from J, leaving 17 bases between. The CDR3 totals 17 residues. Per the germline V gene, CDR1 is SGHRS and CDR2 is YFSETQ. The CDR3: CASSLSQFQGLNEKLFF. CDR3 in DNA: TGCGCCAGCAGCTTGTCTCAATTCCAGGGGCTTAATGAAAAACTGTTTTTT.

The chain carries TRBV10-3 and TRBJ2-5; 8 nucleotides agree with TRBD2. J was trimmed by 4 bases and V by 2 bases; bases with no gene match: 0. Germline V CDR1 and CDR2: ENHRY, SYGVKD. The CDR3 extends over 13 amino acids. The CDR3, as DNA: TGTGCCATCAGTGAGCTAGCGGGAGAGACCCAGTACTTC. Its translation is CAISELAGETQYF.

This clone was seen only a few times. The rearrangement joins TRBV19 to TRBJ2-2, with D possibly being TRBD1 (6 bases). V gave up 9 bases and J gave up 1 base, with 9 bases separating them. The CDR3 has 13 residues. Looked up from germline, CDR1 is LNHDA and CDR2 is SQIVND (reference sequence). CDR3 loop: CASPDRNTGELFF. The CDR3 bases are TGTGCCAGCCCGGACAGGAACACCGGGGAGCTGTTTTTT.

CDR3 DNA sequence: TGCGCCAGCAGCCAAGATATGAGCGCTAGCGGGGGGGCGAACACCGGGGAGCTGTTTTTT. The encoded protein is CASSQDMSASGGANTGELFF. The chain recombines TRBV4-3 with TRBJ2-2; 12 bases fit TRBD2. The germline gives CDR1 LGHNA, CDR2 YSLEER. V lost 0 bases to trimming and J lost 0 bases; unmatched junction nucleotides: 8. The CDR3 length is 20 residues.

V is TRBV21-1 and J is TRBJ1-6; the D segment call TRBD1 is taken from the table without a DNA check. TRBV21-1 is an annotated pseudogene. This CDR3 has 17 amino acids. The CDR3 region is CASSKVPVSSYNSPLHF. In DNA, the CDR3 is TGTGCCAGCAGCAAAGTTCCAGTCAGCTCCTATAATTCACCCCTCCACTTT.

This chain joins TRBV2 and TRBJ2-6; D remains unclear. Germline V gene sequence: CDR1 SNHLY, CDR2 FYNNEI. This CDR3 region has 15 residues. V shed 6 bases and J shed 0 bases, with 9 bases lying between them. The CDR3 DNA sequence: TGTGCCAGCAGGCCTCGGTTCTCTGGGGCCAACGTCCTGACTTTC. Protein sequence: CASRPRFSGANVLTF.

V and J are TRBV7-2 and TRBJ2-1; D is unresolved. Trimming pared 1 base from V and 3 bases from J, leaving 13 bases between. Germline V gene lookup returns CDR1 SGHTA and CDR2 FQGNSA. CDR3 length: 16 amino acids. DNA of the CDR3: TGTGCCAGCAGCTTAGACTTCAACCTTAACTACAATGAGCAGTTCTTC. Its protein is CASSLDFNLNYNEQFF.

This clone has more than one count but fewer than ten. This chain links TRBV7-9 with TRBJ1-1; possible D gene TRBD1, 5 bases. Between the trimmed V and J ends, which lost 3 bases and 1 base, there was a span of 9 bases. This CDR3 spans 14 amino acids. CDR1 is SEHNR, CDR2 FQNEAQ, per germline (reference sequence). The CDR3: CASSLGPRNTEAFF. The CDR3 DNA sequence: TGTGCCAGCAGCTTGGGACCTAGGAACACTGAAGCTTTCTTT.

The V gene is TRBV11-3, the J gene TRBJ2-3; D possibly corresponds to TRBD2 (5 bases). Germline lookup yields CDR1 SGHNT and CDR2 YENEEA. V lost 5 bases and J 0 bases, leaving 9 bases between the germline ends. This CDR3 comprises 14 residues. CDR3 region: CASSPERSTDTQYF. The CDR3 bases are TGTGCCAGCAGCCCTGAGCGGAGCACAGATACGCAGTATTTT.

There are a few counts of this clone. This chain uses TRBV10-3 with TRBJ1-1; D not certain. With 10 bases removed from V and 0 bases from J, the gap between germline ends came to 12 bases. CDR1 and CDR2 (germline): ENHRY, SYGVKD. The CDR3 has 13 amino acids. CDR3 bases: TGTGCCACCGAGACGGGGATGAACACTGAAGCTTTCTTT. This codes for CATETGMNTEAFF.

V gene TRBV7-3 combines with J gene TRBJ2-1; D remains unclear. V was shortened by 4 bases and J by 4 bases, with 17 bases between the two germline ends. This CDR3 has 16 amino acids. CDR1 is SGHTA, CDR2 FQGTGA, per germline. CDR3 in amino acids: CASSSEFGALYNEQFF. The CDR3 region has the DNA TGTGCCAGCAGCTCAGAATTCGGCGCCCTTTACAATGAGCAGTTCTTC.

The chain joins TRBV20-1 to TRBJ1-4; 7 nucleotides line up with TRBD1. Germline V gene sequence: CDR1 DFQATT, CDR2 SNEGSKA (reference sequence). V trimming: 3 bases; J trimming: 8 bases; junction bases outside the gene matches: 12. The CDR3 covers 15 residues. The CDR3 loop is CSASGETGRQEKLFF. Here the CDR3 DNA reads TGCAGTGCTAGTGGAGAGACAGGGAGGCAAGAAAAACTGTTTTTT.

CDR3 sequence: CASRTGQYSNQPQHF. The CDR3 nucleotides read TGTGCCAGTAGGACGGGGCAATATAGCAATCAGCCCCAGCATTTT. The gene calls are TRBV19 and TRBJ1-5; D may be TRBD1 (5 bases). The ends were cut back, 6 bases at V and 0 bases at J, with 12 bases in the middle. The germline CDR1 and CDR2 sequences are LNHDA and SQIVND (reference sequence). The CDR3 loop spans 15 amino acids. The full variable domain, completed using reference TRBV19 and TRBJ1-5, is DGGITQSPKYLFRKEGQNVTLSCEQNLNHDAMYWYRQDPGQGLRLIYYSQIVNDFQKGDIAEGYSVSREKKESFPLTVTSAQKNPTAFYLCASRTGQYSNQPQHFGDGTRLSIL.